Each of the 17 T cell receptor beta chains below was sequenced from the same sample in a study of identical twins. TCRdb called the 5' RACE reads again in MiXCR, with one record for every CDR3 protein. The data show a few hundred thousand distinct CDR3 sequences, about 13% seen once. These records were also assigned to another study, of yellow fever vaccine responses in identical twins.

The specimen sequenced was CD4+ T cells sorted from blood. These receptor sequences come from a woman aged 18-29 years in good health.

This chain uses TRBV18 with TRBJ2-1, with a weak D call TRBD1 (5 bases). V dropped 3 bases and J dropped 5 bases, with 17 bases sitting between them. The CDR3 extends over 16 amino acids. Germline V lookup: CDR1 KGHSH, CDR2 LQKENI. The CDR3 DNA is TGTGCCAGCTCACCCCAGACAGCTTCTGGCAACAATGAGCAGTTCTTC. Translated: CASSPQTASGNNEQFF.

This chain joins TRBV7-2 and TRBJ2-2; no firm D call. Trimming took 5 bases from V and 2 from J, leaving 12 bases between them. Germline V gene data show CDR1 as SGHTA and CDR2 as FQGNSA. This CDR3 spans 15 amino acids. The CDR3 DNA reads as TGTGCCAGCAGCCCCTTTAGGTCTAACACCGGGGAGCTGTTTTTT. Residues: CASSPFRSNTGELFF.

In its sample, this clonotype was seen a few times. V is TRBV7-9 and J is TRBJ1-1; D unresolved. The CDR3 runs to 15 residues. V lost 5 bases to trimming and J lost 7 bases, with 20 bases between them. Germline V gene data show CDR1 as SEHNR and CDR2 as FQNEAQ (reference sequence). DNA for the CDR3: TGTGCCAGCAGCCCGCAGAAGTTCGCTGGAGTTGAAGCTTTCTTT. It specifies CASSPQKFAGVEAFF.

The V gene is TRBV5-1, the J gene TRBJ2-7; D call uncertain. CDR1 is SGHRS and CDR2 is YFSETQ in the germline V gene. The CDR3 length is 13 residues. The ends were cut back, 0 bases at V and 2 bases at J, with 6 bases in the middle. CDR3 sequence: CASSLEWTYEQYF. The CDR3 DNA reads TGCGCCAGCAGCTTGGAATGGACCTACGAGCAGTACTTC.

The rearrangement links TRBV20-1 to TRBJ1-1; D call uncertain. CDR1 is DFQATT, CDR2 SNEGSKA, per germline (reference sequence). Trimming took 1 base from V and 6 from J, leaving 3 bases between them. This CDR3 contains 10 residues. The CDR3 sequence: CSARAAEAFF. In DNA form, the CDR3 reads TGCAGTGCTAGAGCCGCTGAAGCTTTCTTT.

This clonotype has a handful of counts. Written as DNA, the CDR3 is TGCAGCGTCTCAGGACTAGCGGGACCGGGAGAGACCCAGTACTTC. Amino acid sequence: CSVSGLAGPGETQYF. This sequence joins TRBV29-1 and TRBJ2-5; the match to TRBD2 covers 12 bases. The CDR3 totals 15 residues. Looked up from germline, CDR1 is SQVTM and CDR2 is ANQGSEA. V lost 6 bases to trimming and J lost 4 bases; unmatched junction nucleotides: 9.

This clonotype was counted a few times. The V call is TRBV5-5, the J call TRBJ2-5; 7 bases line up with TRBD2. The germline V gene has CDR1 SGHKS and CDR2 YYEKEE (reference sequence). The CDR3 has 13 amino acids. Trimming at V came to 2 bases and at J to 9 bases, leaving 7 bases not matched to a gene. CDR3 nucleotide sequence: TGTGCCAGCAGCTTCAGCGGGGACTCGGCCCAGTACTTC. Translated: CASSFSGDSAQYF.

The chain is built from TRBV6-2 or TRBV6-3 and TRBJ2-1; 13 bases map to TRBD2. The J segment lost 11 bases and the V segment lost 5 bases, leaving 9 bases of the junction unmatched. The CDR3 sequence is 15 residues long. CDR1 MNHEY and CDR2 SVGEGT come from the germline V gene. The CDR3 protein is CASSGRTSGGRKQFF. The CDR3 coding sequence is TGTGCCAGCAGTGGCCGGACTAGCGGGGGCCGCAAGCAGTTCTTC.

This clonotype was found a few times. This chain joins TRBV2 and TRBJ2-3; 12 positions match TRBD2. In germline, CDR1 is SNHLY, CDR2 FYNNEI. The V gene end was trimmed by 7 bases and the J gene end by 3 bases; junction bases not matched to a gene: 5. The CDR3 is 15 residues long. The CDR3, as DNA: TGTGCCAGCAACATACTAGCGGGGGGAACAGATACGCAGTATTTT. This translates into CASNILAGGTDTQYF.

There are a few counts of this clonotype. The rearrangement uses TRBV21-1 and TRBJ2-7; the table's D call, TRBD2, was not checked against the DNA. TRBV21-1 is termed a pseudogene. This CDR3 comprises 20 residues. The CDR3 spells CASSKSKPGLKGHLSYEQYF. For the CDR3, the DNA is TGTGCCAGCAGCAAATCGAAACCGGGACTGAAGGGTCATCTTTCCTACGAGCAGTACTTC.

There are many counts of this clonotype. The chain has TRBV29-1 and TRBJ2-1, with D perhaps TRBD1 (6 bases). The germline CDR1 and CDR2 sequences are SQVTM and ANQGSEA. The CDR3 has 15 residues. V gave up 4 bases and J gave up 0 bases, with 13 bases separating them. The DNA of the CDR3 is TGCAGCGTTGGGGTGGGACACAGCTCCTACAATGAGCAGTTCTTC. Encoded protein: CSVGVGHSSYNEQFF.

A few counts support this clonotype. The chain has TRBV5-1 and TRBJ2-1, with TRBD2 identical over 13 bases. Germline loops: CDR1 SGHRS, CDR2 YFSETQ. The CDR3 sequence is 15 residues long. V trimming: 5 bases; J trimming: 5 bases; junction bases outside the gene matches: 4. CDR3 nucleotides: TGCGCCAGCAGGCAAGGACTAGCGGGAGACAATGAGCAGTTCTTC. Its protein product is CASRQGLAGDNEQFF.

The chain links TRBV5-1 to TRBJ1-5; possible D gene TRBD1, 5 bases. V gave up 0 bases and J gave up 2 bases, with 12 bases separating them. CDR3 length: 16 residues. The germline V gene has CDR1 SGHRS and CDR2 YFSETQ. The CDR3 reads CASSLEAGGGNQPQHF. The DNA for the CDR3 is TGCGCCAGCAGCTTGGAGGCCGGAGGGGGCAATCAGCCCCAGCATTTT.

This clonotype has at least ten counts. The chain joins TRBV20-1 to TRBJ2-3, with a possible D match to TRBD2 (5 bases). The CDR3 extends over 11 amino acids. CDR1 and CDR2 (germline): DFQATT, SNEGSKA (reference sequence). CDR3 in amino acids: CSREGTDTQYF. The CDR3 DNA reads TGCAGCCGGGAAGGCACAGATACGCAGTATTTT.

This clonotype was picked up many times. This chain links TRBV29-1 with TRBJ2-5, with D possibly being TRBD2 (6 bases). Germline V lookup: CDR1 SQVTM, CDR2 ANQGSEA. This CDR3 spans 11 amino acids. The ends were cut back, 3 bases at V and 4 bases at J, with 6 bases in the middle. CDR3 bases: TGCAGCGTTGAGGGGGGAGAGACCCAGTACTTC. Amino acids: CSVEGGETQYF.

This clonotype has more than one count but fewer than ten. CDR3 region: CASSYSPVNTEAFF. CDR3 DNA: TGTGCCAGCAGTTACTCCCCGGTGAACACTGAAGCTTTCTTT. The chain couples TRBV6-5 to TRBJ1-1; D call uncertain. V was pared by 0 bases and J by 0 bases, with 5 bases between. Germline V gene data show CDR1 as MNHEY and CDR2 as SVGAGI. This CDR3 is built from 14 residues.

This clonotype was seen a handful of times. CDR3 nucleotides: TGTGCCAGCAGTTTAGGACAGAGCGAGACCCAGTACTTC. Encoded protein: CASSLGQSETQYF. The rearrangement joins TRBV12-3 or TRBV12-4 to TRBJ2-5, with D maybe TRBD1 (5 bases). The CDR3 has 13 amino acids. Trimming removed 1 base at V and 5 bases at J, with 8 bases between.